The present T cell receptor beta chain was sequenced within a study of cytomegalovirus exposure and HLA in healthy donors. Study information: An analysis done earlier identified 100 million to 140 million unique TCR beta sequences from around 180 million T cells.

Germline V CDR1 and CDR2: SGHTA, FQGTGA. This CDR3 is built from 15 residues. V gave up 2 bases and J gave up 1 base; unmatched junction bases: 3. A multiplex PCR was run with 60 Vbeta primers and 13 Jbeta primers. TCRdb's table, derived via immunoSEQ multiplex PCR, lists solely in-frame clones and lacks some. The table records over 120,000 clones, roughly 10% of them present only once. Study results and caveats: What a later analysis reportedly showed was that an Asian-associated ancestry cluster had fewer N-insertions than the approximately 720-donor mean.

As for this clone: Its antigen is undetermined.

The specimen sequenced was PBMCs. This sequence originates from a man aged 45-65 years in good health and CMV-seronegative. The chain links TRBV7-3 to TRBJ1-1, with 8 bases fitting TRBD1. Here the CDR3 reads CASSLGGTGNTEAFF. CDR3 in DNA: TGTGCCAGCAGCTTAGGGGGGACAGGGAACACTGAAGCTTTCTTT.